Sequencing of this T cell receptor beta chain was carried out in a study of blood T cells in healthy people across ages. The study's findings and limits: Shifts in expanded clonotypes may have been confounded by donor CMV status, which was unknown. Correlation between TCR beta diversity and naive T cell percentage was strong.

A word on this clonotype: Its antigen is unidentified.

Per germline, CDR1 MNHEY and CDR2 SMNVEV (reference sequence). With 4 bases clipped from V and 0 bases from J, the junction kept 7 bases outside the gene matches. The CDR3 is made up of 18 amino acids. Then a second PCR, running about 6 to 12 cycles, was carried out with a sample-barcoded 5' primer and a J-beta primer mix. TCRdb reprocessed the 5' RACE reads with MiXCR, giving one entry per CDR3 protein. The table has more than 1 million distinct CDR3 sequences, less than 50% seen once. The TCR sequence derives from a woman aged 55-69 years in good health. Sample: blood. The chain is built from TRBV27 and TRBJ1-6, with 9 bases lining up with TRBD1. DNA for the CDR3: TGTGCCAGCAGTTGGGGGGACAGGGCGAGCTCCTATAATTCACCCCTCCACTTT. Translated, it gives CASSWGDRASSYNSPLHF.